The rows below give T cell receptor beta chains drawn from one sample of a study of vaccination effects on CD4 cells after COVID-19. No cognate antigen is known for these TCRs. Clones were sequenced by immunoSEQ multiplex PCR, and TCRdb holds only the in-frame ones, with some missing. The repertoire holds 55,000 to 75,000 clones, with under 75% as singletons. Sequences were derived from CD4+ T cells from PBMCs cultured with HCoV-OC43 spike peptides, sampled before COVID-19 vaccination. Receptors were obtained from a human donor who received a COVID-19 vaccine. The CDR3 runs from the conserved cysteine through the conserved F or W.

j_gene	len	v_gene	CDR3aa
TRBJ1-3	16	TRBV12-5	CASGRDGGRSGNTIYF
TRBJ1-5	15	TRBV5-1	CASSSDGGTNQPQHF
TRBJ2-5	15	TRBV5-1	CASSPIGRGRETQYF
TRBJ2-5	16	TRBV12-5	CASGLPAGGPGETQYF
TRBJ2-5	12	TRBV11-2	CASSLYFETQYF
TRBJ2-3	13	TRBV5-1	CASSLAVPDTQYF
TRBJ2-1	15	TRBV19	CASSISDRGVVEQFF
TRBJ2-2	18	TRBV7-3	CASSPRLAGYTNTGELFF
TRBJ1-4	14	TRBV5-1	CASSSQGLREKLFF
TRBJ2-1	16	TRBV7-2	CASSLAASGGRREQFF
TRBJ1-5	13	TRBV10-1	CASSEWANQPQHF
TRBJ2-3	13	TRBV28	CASSLRTGDTQYF
TRBJ2-3	15	TRBV19	CASKAGTGGADTQYF
TRBJ1-3	16	TRBV18	CASSPRTSTSGNTIYF
TRBJ1-6	13	TRBV27	CASSPGGGVALHF
TRBJ2-1	12	TRBV28	CASSPPGRPQFF
TRBJ1-5	15	TRBV7-8	CASSLRDRENQPQHF
TRBJ2-2	17	TRBV24-1	CATSDPSGARNTGELFF
TRBJ2-1	16	TRBV19	CASSTRGRLVTDEQFF
TRBJ2-2	14	TRBV2	CASTEVFSTGELFF
TRBJ1-1	14	TRBV30	CASNYGVMNTEAFF
TRBJ1-4	15	TRBV30	CACQPTGATNEKLFF
TRBJ1-2	13	TRBV6-1	CASSEAGPYVYTF
TRBJ1-6	15	TRBV7-9	CASSRPGTVDSPLHF
TRBJ1-1	15	TRBV7-2	CASSLGASMNTEAFF
TRBJ1-2	15	TRBV28	CASSLVAGQRDGYTF
TRBJ2-3	16	TRBV7-8	CASSLRDRGGSDTQYF
TRBJ2-2	18	TRBV6-4	CASSDSKTGDPRTGELFF
TRBJ2-5	16	TRBV15	CATSRDRLAGTETQYF
TRBJ2-5	15	TRBV7-2	CASSLQRGNGRTQYF
TRBJ2-6	15	TRBV7-6	CAGGTGAAGANVLTF
TRBJ1-6	15	TRBV6-2/TRBV6-3	CASSYGGTGSSPLHF
TRBJ2-5	13	TRBV30	CAWRHGLQETQYF
TRBJ1-5	13	TRBV6-4	CASSALLGQPQHF
TRBJ1-6	15	TRBV4-1	CASSQDRGYNSPLHF
TRBJ1-6	12	TRBV28	CASSSLGSPLHF
TRBJ1-6	14	TRBV30	CAWSVGIYNSPLHF
TRBJ1-1	14	TRBV7-2	CASSLGLGNTEAFF
TRBJ2-3	16	TRBV9	CASSVLGLASEDTQYF
TRBJ1-1	14	TRBV6-1	CASSHGQLDTEAFF
TRBJ1-5	14	TRBV24-1	CAASAGNSGQPQHF
TRBJ1-1	13	TRBV19	CASRRSAGTEAFF
TRBJ2-5	14	TRBV2	CASSPTSPRGTQYF
TRBJ1-6	14	TRBV7-2	CASRPGQYNSPLHF
TRBJ2-5	14	TRBV7-2	CASTSRTRGETQYF
TRBJ1-1	13	TRBV12-3/TRBV12-4	CASSLVTGPEAFF
TRBJ1-1	15	TRBV5-4	CASSFDRGMNTEAFF
TRBJ1-6	15	TRBV6-2/TRBV6-3	CASSRPGRGYSPLHF
TRBJ1-1	16	TRBV9	CASSGRGEVGARGAFF
TRBJ1-5	18	TRBV7-2	CASSLASRGGKSNQPQHF
TRBJ2-5	13	TRBV30	CAWGRLAGETQYF
TRBJ1-2	13	TRBV5-1	CASSLTGPEGYTF
TRBJ1-2	15	TRBV5-1	CASRITGARAYGYTF
TRBJ1-5	16	TRBV7-9	CASSLGTGGVGQPQHF
TRBJ2-2	13	TRBV24-1	CANQGTFAGELFF